Below are 10 T cell receptor beta chains sequenced from a single sample in a study of cytomegalovirus exposure and HLA in healthy donors. PCR involved 60 Vbeta and 13 Jbeta primers. Repertoires were generated with immunoSEQ multiplex PCR, while TCRdb's copy carries only in-frame clones and drops some. The sample records 150,000 to 200,000 clones, 72% being singletons. Source material: PBMCs. The origin of the receptors is a human donor in good health.

This clone showed up just once. This rearrangement joins TRBV7-2 to TRBJ2-7; perhaps TRBD1 as D (5 bases). The ends were cut back, 5 bases at V and 5 bases at J, with 16 bases in the middle. The CDR3 contains 14 residues. Germline V gives CDR1 SGHTA, CDR2 FQGNSA. The CDR3 bases are TGTGCCAGCAGCCCCGGAAGGGTCAGGGACGAGCAGTACTTC. The encoded protein is CASSPGRVRDEQYF. The full variable domain, with the rest looked up from reference TRBV7-2 and TRBJ2-7, is GAGVSQSPSNKVTEKGKDVELRCDPISGHTALYWYRQSLGQGLEFLIYFQGNSAPDKSGLPSDRFSAERTGGSVSTLTIQRTQQEDSAVYLCASSPGRVRDEQYFGPGTRLTVT.

Turning to this clone: Other nucleotide sequences from this sample produce the same CDR3. The rearrangement uses TRBV30 and TRBJ1-2; a weak D match, TRBD1 (5 bases). The CDR3 covers 11 residues. V shed 5 bases and J shed 8 bases, with 12 bases lying between them. Germline-derived CDR1 and CDR2 are GTSNPN and SVGIG (reference sequence). The CDR3 here is CAWSGGRGYTF. In DNA form, the CDR3 reads TGTGCCTGGTCGGGGGGGAGGGGCTACACCTTC. Supplemented by reference TRBV30 and TRBJ1-2, the full variable domain reads SQTIHQWPATLVQPVGSPLSLECTVEGTSNPNLYWYRQAAGRGLQLLFYSVGIGQISSEVPQNLSASRPQDRQFILSSKKLLLSDSGFYLCAWSGGRGYTFGSGTRLTVV.

The J gene is TRBJ1-1, the V gene TRBV7-9; the D gene is possibly TRBD1 (5 bases). Trimming shortened V by 5 bases and J by 4 bases, and 8 bases separated the two germline ends. The CDR3 has 12 amino acids. Germline V lookup: CDR1 SEHNR, CDR2 FQNEAQ (reference sequence). The CDR3 DNA follows: TGTGCCAGCAGCCCGGGGGTCACTGAAGCTTTCTTT. Translating gives CASSPGVTEAFF.

The chain has TRBV7-9 and TRBJ2-2; 7 bases align to TRBD2. This CDR3 contains 16 residues. Germline V lookup: CDR1 SEHNR, CDR2 FQNEAQ (reference sequence). V shed 4 bases and J 4 bases; nucleotides not matched to a gene: 9. CDR3 DNA: TGTGCCAGCAGCTCCTCGGGACGGGAGGCCACCGGGGAGCTGTTTTTT. Protein sequence: CASSSSGREATGELFF.

The chain has TRBV2 and TRBJ1-2, with 11 bases fitting TRBD1. J lost 6 bases, V lost 4 bases, and 1 base had no gene match. Germline V gene sequence: CDR1 SNHLY, CDR2 FYNNEI. This CDR3 is built from 13 residues. CDR3 sequence reads: CASSGTGGDGYTF. The CDR3 DNA sequence: TGTGCCAGCAGTGGGACAGGGGGCGATGGCTACACCTTC.

V is TRBV6-5 and J is TRBJ1-1, with TRBD1 identical over 10 bases. This CDR3 comprises 13 residues. Germline CDR1 is MNHEY and CDR2 is SVGAGI. With V trimmed by 5 bases and J by 8 bases, 5 bases remained unmatched. Written as DNA, the CDR3 is TGTGCCAGCAGTCCCGGACAGGGGGGGGAAGCTTTCTTT. Translated, it gives CASSPGQGGEAFF.

In nucleotides, the CDR3 is TGTGCCACCAGGCTAACAGAGAACTACGAGCAGTACTTC. This codes for CATRLTENYEQYF. The chain has TRBV15 and TRBJ2-7; D unresolved. Trimming stripped 6 bases from V and 3 bases from J, with 12 bases between. The germline V gene encodes CDR1 LNHNV and CDR2 YYDKDF (reference sequence). The CDR3 is 13 amino acids.

This clone was detected many times. The chain employs TRBV4-1 and TRBJ2-3; a possible D gene is TRBD2 (6 bases). Trimming cost V 2 bases and J 4 bases, with 16 bases left between them. Germline CDR1 MGHRA, CDR2 YSYEKL. CDR3 length: 16 residues. The DNA of the CDR3 is TGCGCCAGCAGCCAACCCCGACTAGTTAAGTCAGATACGCAGTATTTT. It is translated as CASSQPRLVKSDTQYF.

This clone showed up just a few times. The CDR3 DNA reads TGTGCCAGTATAGGGACTAGCGGTCTCACCGGGGAGCTGTTTTTT. Protein sequence: CASIGTSGLTGELFF. The chain joins TRBV19 to TRBJ2-2, with 11 bases identical to TRBD2. CDR3 length: 15 amino acids. With V trimmed by 7 bases and J by 4 bases, 5 bases remained unmatched. The germline gives CDR1 LNHDA, CDR2 SQIVND (reference sequence).

This clone showed up just once. This CDR3 is also generated by other DNA sequences in the sample. The CDR3 region is CASSPRGNTEAFF. Here the CDR3 DNA reads TGTGCCAGCAGTCCCCGGGGGAACACTGAAGCTTTCTTT. This chain connects TRBV9 to TRBJ1-1; D not resolved. The CDR3 runs 13 residues. CDR1 and CDR2 (germline): SGDLS, YYNGEE. V shed 5 bases and J shed 1 base, with 9 bases lying between them.